A selection of T cell receptor beta chains follows, all from one sample in a study of metastatic and nonmetastatic thyroid tumors. TCRdb re-clonotyped the PCR reads through MiXCR. The data hold roughly 63,000 clones, with about 17% observed a single time. The specimen was blood. The receptors come from a male donor with papillary thyroid cancer or a benign thyroid nodule (not recorded which). Some clones in this sample may be carry-over from other donors' samples. Each CDR3 is given with its conserved first and last residue. A D gene is named only where the DNA matches it firmly. The listing skips clone size in some rows; elsewhere it reads once, few, many or a size class.

>few|TRBV4-1|-|TRBJ1-2
TGCGCCAGCAGCCAAGATCGTGGCAGTAACTATGGCTACACCTTC
CASSQDRGSNYGYTF
>many|TRBV4-1|TRBD1|TRBJ1-1
TGCGCCAGCAGCCCCGCCCCAGGGGGCGCAGGGAACACTGAAGCTTTCTTT
CASSPAPGGAGNTEAFF
>-|TRBV28|TRBD1|TRBJ1-5
TGTGCCAGCAGTTGGGGACAGACTAGCAATCAGCCCCAGCATTTT
CASSWGQTSNQPQHF
>-|TRBV11-2|TRBD2|TRBJ2-1
TGTGCCACCGGAACGAGGACTATCGGGAGGTGGTATGAGCAGTTCTTC
CATGTRTIGRWYEQFF
>many|TRBV4-1|TRBD2|TRBJ2-3
TGCGCCAGCAGCCGACTAGCGGAGAGCACAGATACGCAGTATTTT
CASSRLAESTDTQYF
>many|TRBV11-1|TRBD1|TRBJ2-5
TGTGCCAGCAGCCTCTCCGGACAGGGGGGTGAGACCCAGTACTTC
CASSLSGQGGETQYF
>many|TRBV9|-|TRBJ2-3
TGTGCCAGCAGCCCCTCGACAGACCCGCTAGGGGGGACGCAGTATTTT
CASSPSTDPLGGTQYF
>many|TRBV7-9|-|TRBJ1-2
TGTGCCAGCAAAATTTTTGAGGGGTATGGCTACACCTTC
CASKIFEGYGYTF
>many|TRBV28|-|TRBJ1-1
TGTGCCAGCAGTCCTGGGGGGGGCGGGCTACTTGAAGCTTTCTTT
CASSPGGGGLLEAFF
>-|TRBV24-1|TRBD2|TRBJ2-2
TGTGCCACCAGTGTACGGTCCGTGAGCGGGAGGGGGCCCGGGGAGCTGTTTTTT
CATSVRSVSGRGPGELFF
>many|TRBV6-1|-|TRBJ1-1
TGTGCCAGCAGTGAAGGTTCAGGTATGAACACTGAAGCTTTCTTT
CASSEGSGMNTEAFF
>many|TRBV30|-|TRBJ2-6
TGTGCCTGGAGTGTAGGGGGCTCTGGGGCCAACGTCCTGACTTTC
CAWSVGGSGANVLTF
>few|TRBV6-1|TRBD2|TRBJ2-3
TGTGCCATCAGCAAACTAGCGGGAGGCGTAGATACGCAGTATTTT
CAISKLAGGVDTQYF
>many|TRBV5-1|TRBD1|TRBJ2-6
TGCGCCAGCAGCTCTACCTTCGACAGGGAATTGAGGGCCAACGTCCTGACTTTC
CASSSTFDRELRANVLTF
>many|TRBV30|-|TRBJ1-1
TGTGCCTGGAGTCCAGGGGTAGGAGGCACTGAAGCTTTCTTT
CAWSPGVGGTEAFF
>-|TRBV3-1|TRBD2|TRBJ2-7
TGTGCCAGCAGCCAACATCTAGCGGGAGGGCCTCGGGAGCAGTACTTC
CASSQHLAGGPREQYF
>many|TRBV5-1|-|TRBJ1-1
TGCGCCAGCAGCCCAGCGTCGGGGCGCGGAGCGAACACTGAAGCTTTCTTT
CASSPASGRGANTEAFF
>-|TRBV11-2|TRBD1|TRBJ2-3
TGTGCCAGCAGCTTAGACGGGACAGCAAGCACAGATACGCAGTATTTT
CASSLDGTASTDTQYF
>many|TRBV5-6|TRBD1|TRBJ2-7
TGTGCCAGCAGCTCTAAGGACAGGGAGATAATCTACGAGCAGTACTTC
CASSSKDREIIYEQYF
>many|TRBV27|-|TRBJ1-5
TGTGCCAGCAGTTTAGGGGTTAGCAATCAGCCCCAGCATTTT
CASSLGVSNQPQHF
>-|TRBV20-1|TRBD1|TRBJ1-2
TGCAGGGCAGGGGGTGCGGGGCGCTACACCTTC
CRAGGAGRYTF
>-|TRBV20-1|TRBD2|TRBJ2-1
TGCAGTGCTAGTACGGGGGGAGACTACAATGAGGAGTTCTTC
CSASTGGDYNEEFF
>medium-sized|TRBV6-1|-|TRBJ1-6
TGTGCCAGCAGTGAAAGTAACGAGATCTCACCCCTCCACTTT
CASSESNEISPLHF
>many|TRBV6-2/TRBV6-3|-|TRBJ2-2
TGTGCCAGCTCCAAGGGACGGGCCACCGGGGAGCTGTTTTTT
CASSKGRATGELFF
>-|TRBV19|-|TRBJ1-2
TGTTCCAGTAGCCGGGGACCATCCTATTGCTACACCTTC
CSSSRGPSYCYTF
>-|TRBV6-2/TRBV6-3|-|TRBJ2-2
TGTGCCAGCAGTTACTCGATAGGGGTCTCCGGTGAGCTGTTTTTT
CASSYSIGVSGELFF
>many|TRBV14|-|TRBJ2-3
TGTGCCAGCAGCCAAGTTTTGATCACAGATACGCAGTATTTT
CASSQVLITDTQYF
>many|TRBV10-2|-|TRBJ2-2
TGCGCCAGCAAGGTGGAGGCCCCCCCGGAGCTGTTTTTT
CASKVEAPPELFF
>many|TRBV2|-|TRBJ1-5
TGTGCCAGCAGTGTTTCCCTTAGGACTGATAGCAATCAGCCCCAGCATTTT
CASSVSLRTDSNQPQHF
>many|TRBV5-6|-|TRBJ1-2
TGTGCCAGCAGCCCCTTGTTGCGTCGACCCGGATATGGCTACACCTTC
CASSPLLRRPGYGYTF
>few|TRBV6-5|-|TRBJ1-5
TGTGCCAGCAGTTATAAGGGTGATCAGCCCCAGCATTTT
CASSYKGDQPQHF
>-|TRBV6-1|TRBD1|TRBJ1-2
TGTGCCAGCAGTCCACCAGGGGGAAGAGGCTACACCTTC
CASSPPGGRGYTF
>few|TRBV6-1|-|TRBJ1-2
TGTGCCAGCGAGGTTAACGGGACCAATGGCTACACCTTC
CASEVNGTNGYTF
>many|TRBV28|-|TRBJ1-6
TGTGCCAGCAGAGTATCCAGCTCCTATAATTCACCCCTCCACTTT
CASRVSSSYNSPLHF
>many|TRBV29-1|-|TRBJ2-5
TGCAGCGTTGGCGGTTACCAAGAGACCCAGTACTTC
CSVGGYQETQYF
>many|TRBV18|-|TRBJ2-7
TGTGCCAGCTCACCCCGGGACGTGAGCGGCGAGCAGTACTTC
CASSPRDVSGEQYF
>many|TRBV6-6|TRBD1|TRBJ1-1
TGTGCCAGCAGTTACGAACAGGGGAGGACTGAAGCTTTCTTT
CASSYEQGRTEAFF
>many|TRBV2|-|TRBJ1-5
TGTGCCAGCAGACGGGGCTTGAGCAATCAGCCCCAGCATTTT
CASRRGLSNQPQHF
>-|TRBV5-1|TRBD2|TRBJ2-7
TGCGCCAGCAGCCCTAGCGGCTACTACGAGCAGTACTTC
CASSPSGYYEQYF
>-|TRBV5-8|-|TRBJ1-5
TGTGCCAGCGCAGGGTACAATCAGCCCCAGCATTTT
CASAGYNQPQHF